This TCR beta chain was obtained from a study of blood T cell repertoires in COVID-19. Study at large: Acute-phase and convalescent COVID-19 samples originated in the United States, Italy and Spain. T cells, B-cell-depleted T cells, or PBMCs provided the cDNA or gDNA that served as material.

Under the authors' procedure: Estimated nucleated cell counts came from reference gene primer amplification. TCRdb keeps only in-frame clones here, not all; method: immunoSEQ multiplex PCR. V, J and clone size are taken as reported in that table, and D and trimming were inferred from the DNA itself. The table records about 210,000 clones, around 90% of them present only once. This clone was observed once. Material: peripheral blood. This clonotype was obtained from a man aged 25 to 40 with acute or convalescent COVID-19.

The CDR3 DNA reads TGTGCCAGCAGCTTCGACAGGGCTGGCTACACCTTC. It encodes CASSFDRAGYTF. This sequence joins TRBV7-2 and TRBJ1-2; 7 bases align to TRBD1. CDR1 is SGHTA and CDR2 is FQGNSA in the germline V gene. The J segment lost 7 bases and the V segment lost 3 bases, leaving 2 bases of the junction unmatched. There are 12 residues in the CDR3.